Below are 9 T cell receptor beta chains sequenced from a single sample in a study of T-cell reconstitution after alpha-beta-depleted transplantation in children. Unique molecular identifiers were used to barcode this TCRbeta library. One entry per CDR3 protein, called by TCRdb with MiXCR from the PCR reads. The sample consists of under 400,000 distinct CDR3 sequences, around 25% of them appearing once. Source: PBMCs, mostly from graft donor cells, taken 180 days after TCRalphabeta/CD19-depleted stem cell transplant. The receptors shown here come from a male patient aged 10-17 years who had a stem cell transplant for acute lymphoblastic leukemia, so the T cells may come from the graft donor.

This chain connects TRBV4-2 to TRBJ1-2; no clear D. The germline V gene encodes CDR1 LGHNA and CDR2 YNFKEQ. The CDR3 contains 20 residues. V lost 5 bases, J lost 4 bases, and 32 bases lay in between. The CDR3 DNA reads as TGTGCCAGCAGCAACATAAACCGTAGGACTCACAAATCTTCCCCCTATGGCTACACCTTC. As protein: CASSNINRRTHKSSPYGYTF.

The sample holds a few counts of this clonotype. The rearrangement uses TRBV5-1 and TRBJ2-2, with D unclear. The CDR3 spans 13 residues. Germline CDR1 reads SGHRS; CDR2 reads YFSETQ. The ends were cut back, 0 bases at V and 4 bases at J, with 4 bases in the middle. DNA for the CDR3: TGCGCCAGCAGCTTGGCTCCCACCGGGGAGCTGTTTTTT. It is translated as CASSLAPTGELFF. The full variable domain, its missing parts supplied by reference TRBV5-1 and TRBJ2-2, is KAGVTQTPRYLIKTRGQQVTLSCSPISGHRSVSWYQQTPGQGLQFLFEYFSETQRNKGNFPGRFSGRQFSNSRSEMNVSTLELGDSALYLCASSLAPTGELFFGEGSRLTVL.

This clonotype has just a few counts. The chain combines TRBV11-2 with TRBJ2-1; TRBD2 is a possible D gene (6 bases). The CDR3 totals 16 residues. The V gene's germline CDR1 is SGHAT and CDR2 FQNNGV. Trimming removed 5 bases at V and 8 bases at J, with 22 bases between. In DNA, the CDR3 is TGTGCCAGCAGCAAGAGGTACGGGACCCGGGACTATGAGCAGTTCTTC. The encoded protein is CASSKRYGTRDYEQFF.

This clonotype has just a few counts. The chain uses TRBV28 and TRBJ2-2; TRBD2 matches at 7 bases. Germline trimming cut 2 bases from V and 4 bases from J; bases unmatched to any gene: 4. Germline-derived CDR1 and CDR2 are MDHEN and SYDVKM. CDR3 size: 15 residues. CDR3: CASSLGLVLTGELFF. CDR3 in DNA: TGTGCCAGCAGTTTAGGACTAGTACTCACCGGGGAGCTGTTTTTT. Full variable domain (rest looked up from reference TRBV28 and TRBJ2-2): DVKVTQSSRYLVKRTGEKVFLECVQDMDHENMFWYRQDPGLGLRLIYFSYDVKMKEKGDIPEGYSVSREKKERFSLILESASTNQTSMYLCASSLGLVLTGELFFGEGSRLTVL.

Only a few counts were recorded for this clonotype. This rearrangement joins TRBV27 to TRBJ2-7, with no clear D. The ends were cut back, 4 bases at V and 3 bases at J, with 10 bases in the middle. CDR3 length: 13 amino acids. CDR1 and CDR2 (germline): MNHEY, SMNVEV (reference sequence). The CDR3 here is CASSSRGFYEQYF. The DNA of the CDR3 is TGTGCCAGCAGTTCCCGTGGGTTCTACGAGCAGTACTTC.

This clonotype was seen more than once but under ten times. The chain recombines TRBV6-5 with TRBJ2-7, with 9 bases aligning to TRBD2. Looked up from germline, CDR1 is MNHEY and CDR2 is SVGAGI. After removal of 4 bases from V and 4 bases from J, the junction contained 5 bases not matched to a gene. The CDR3 runs to 14 residues. The CDR3 DNA reads as TGTGCCAGCAGTTCTAGCGGGATTTCGTACGAGCAGTACTTC. Encoded protein: CASSSSGISYEQYF.

The chain recombines TRBV10-3 with TRBJ1-2; a possible D gene is TRBD1 (6 bases). This CDR3 spans 13 amino acids. V was cut by 4 bases and J by 4 bases, with 10 bases left in between. CDR1 and CDR2 (germline): ENHRY, SYGVKD. The CDR3 loop reads CAISAGAGYGYTF. CDR3 coding DNA: TGTGCCATCAGTGCAGGGGCGGGCTATGGCTACACCTTC.

The V and J genes are TRBV6-5 and TRBJ2-5, with D possibly being TRBD2 (6 bases). CDR3 length equals 13 residues. V gave up 4 bases and J gave up 6 bases, with 12 bases separating them. The germline V gene encodes CDR1 MNHEY and CDR2 SVGAGI. The CDR3 region has the DNA TGTGCCAGCAGTTTGGGGGGAAGGAAGACCCAGTACTTC. Its translation: CASSLGGRKTQYF.

The chain combines TRBV4-1 with TRBJ2-7; D unclear. CDR1 and CDR2 from the germline V gene are MGHRA and YSYEKL. Trimming cost V 2 bases and J 0 bases, with 11 bases left between them. The CDR3 consists of 15 residues. The CDR3 nucleotides read TGCGCCAGCAGCCAACGGGTGTCGAGCTCCTACGAGCAGTACTTC. Translated, it gives CASSQRVSSSYEQYF.